This TCR beta chain derives from a study of CD8+CD57+ T cells in acquired aplastic anemia. Turning to the study itself: Mean DNA quantity obtained from sorted CD4+ and CD8+ cells was around 3.2 ug.

A note on this clonotype: Its antigen is unidentified.

CDR1 MNHNS and CDR2 SASEGT come from the germline V gene. Deletions cut 10 bases from V and 7 bases from J, with 20 bases between. This CDR3 has 14 residues. Genomic DNA provided the template from which TCR beta VDJ and CDR3 profiles were obtained. TCRdb ran MiXCR on the reads and lists one entry per CDR3 protein. Here the sample spans about 71,000 distinct CDR3 sequences, approximately 54% being singletons. Study-wide points: Found in both controls and patients were some 30 CD8+ CDR3 sequences.

The source material was sorted CD4+, CD8+, or CD8+CD57+ T cells (not recorded which) from PBMCs. This sequence was found in a human donor in good health, serving as a control. The genes are TRBV6-1 and TRBJ1-5; the D gene is possibly TRBD1 (6 bases). This CDR3 reads CAIPGPDSRQPQHF. The CDR3 DNA follows: TGTGCCATCCCCGGCCCGGACAGTCGACAGCCCCAGCATTTT.